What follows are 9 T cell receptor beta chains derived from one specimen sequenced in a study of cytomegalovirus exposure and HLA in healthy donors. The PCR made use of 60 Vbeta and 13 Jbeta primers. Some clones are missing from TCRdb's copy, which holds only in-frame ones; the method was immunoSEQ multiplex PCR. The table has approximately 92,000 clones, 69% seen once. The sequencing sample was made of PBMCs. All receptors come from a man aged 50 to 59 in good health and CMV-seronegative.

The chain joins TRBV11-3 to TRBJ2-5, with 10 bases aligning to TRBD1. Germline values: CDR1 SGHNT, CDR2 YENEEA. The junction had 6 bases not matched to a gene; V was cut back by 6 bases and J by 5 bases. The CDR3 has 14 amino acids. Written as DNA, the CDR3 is TGTGCCAGCAGTGGGACAGGGGATCGGGAGACCCAGTACTTC. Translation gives CASSGTGDRETQYF.

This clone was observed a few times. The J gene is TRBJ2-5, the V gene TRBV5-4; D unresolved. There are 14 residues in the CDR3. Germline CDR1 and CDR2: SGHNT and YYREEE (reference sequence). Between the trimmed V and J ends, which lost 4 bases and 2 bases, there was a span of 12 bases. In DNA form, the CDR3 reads TGTGCCAGCAGCAGGTTGGGCAGACAAGAGACCCAGTACTTC. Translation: CASSRLGRQETQYF.

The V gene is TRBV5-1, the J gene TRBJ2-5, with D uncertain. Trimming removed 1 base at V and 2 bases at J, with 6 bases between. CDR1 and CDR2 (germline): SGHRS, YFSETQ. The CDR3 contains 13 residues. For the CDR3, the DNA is TGCGCCAGCAGCTTGTCCCCTCAAGAGACCCAGTACTTC. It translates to CASSLSPQETQYF. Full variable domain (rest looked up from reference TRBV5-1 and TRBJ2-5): KAGVTQTPRYLIKTRGQQVTLSCSPISGHRSVSWYQQTPGQGLQFLFEYFSETQRNKGNFPGRFSGRQFSNSRSEMNVSTLELGDSALYLCASSLSPQETQYFGPGTRLLVL.

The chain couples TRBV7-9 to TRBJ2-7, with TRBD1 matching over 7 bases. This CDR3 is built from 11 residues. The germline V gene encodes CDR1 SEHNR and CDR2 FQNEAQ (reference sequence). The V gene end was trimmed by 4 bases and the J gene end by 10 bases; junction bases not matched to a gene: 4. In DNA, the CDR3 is TGTGCCAGCAGCTCGGGACAGATCCAGTACTTC. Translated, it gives CASSSGQIQYF.

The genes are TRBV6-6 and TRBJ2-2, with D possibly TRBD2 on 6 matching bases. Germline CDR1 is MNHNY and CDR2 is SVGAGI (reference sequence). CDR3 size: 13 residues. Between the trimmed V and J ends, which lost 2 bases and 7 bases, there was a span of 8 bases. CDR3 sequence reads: CASSYGGNGELFF. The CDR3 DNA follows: TGTGCCAGCAGTTACGGGGGGAACGGGGAGCTGTTTTTT.

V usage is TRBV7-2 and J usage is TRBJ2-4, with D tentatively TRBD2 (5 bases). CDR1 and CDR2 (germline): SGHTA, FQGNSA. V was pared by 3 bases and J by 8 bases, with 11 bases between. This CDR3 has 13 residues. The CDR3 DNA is TGTGCCAGCAGCTTGGGGAGTAGGGACATTCAGTACTTC. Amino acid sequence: CASSLGSRDIQYF.

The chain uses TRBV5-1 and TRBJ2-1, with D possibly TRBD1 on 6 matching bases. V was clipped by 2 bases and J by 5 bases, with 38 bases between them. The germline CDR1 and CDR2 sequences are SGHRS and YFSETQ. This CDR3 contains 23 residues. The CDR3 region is CASSFGNAGFPRRVGGFNNEQFF. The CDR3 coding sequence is TGCGCCAGCAGCTTTGGAAACGCAGGGTTCCCCCGGCGGGTAGGGGGTTTTAACAATGAGCAGTTCTTC. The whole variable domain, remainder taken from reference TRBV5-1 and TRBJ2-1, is KAGVTQTPRYLIKTRGQQVTLSCSPISGHRSVSWYQQTPGQGLQFLFEYFSETQRNKGNFPGRFSGRQFSNSRSEMNVSTLELGDSALYLCASSFGNAGFPRRVGGFNNEQFFGPGTRLTVL.

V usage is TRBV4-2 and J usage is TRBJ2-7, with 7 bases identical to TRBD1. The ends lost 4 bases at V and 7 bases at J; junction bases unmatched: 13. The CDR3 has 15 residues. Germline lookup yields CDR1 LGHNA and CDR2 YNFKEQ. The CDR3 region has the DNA TGTGCCAGCAGCCCTACCGGGACAGCGCATTCGGAGCAGTACTTC. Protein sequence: CASSPTGTAHSEQYF.

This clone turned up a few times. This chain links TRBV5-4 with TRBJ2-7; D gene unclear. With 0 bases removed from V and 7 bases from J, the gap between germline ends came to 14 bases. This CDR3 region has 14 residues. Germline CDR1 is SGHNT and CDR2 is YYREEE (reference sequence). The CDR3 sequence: CASSLAGSRGEQYF. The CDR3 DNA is TGTGCCAGCAGCTTGGCCGGCAGTCGAGGAGAGCAGTACTTC.